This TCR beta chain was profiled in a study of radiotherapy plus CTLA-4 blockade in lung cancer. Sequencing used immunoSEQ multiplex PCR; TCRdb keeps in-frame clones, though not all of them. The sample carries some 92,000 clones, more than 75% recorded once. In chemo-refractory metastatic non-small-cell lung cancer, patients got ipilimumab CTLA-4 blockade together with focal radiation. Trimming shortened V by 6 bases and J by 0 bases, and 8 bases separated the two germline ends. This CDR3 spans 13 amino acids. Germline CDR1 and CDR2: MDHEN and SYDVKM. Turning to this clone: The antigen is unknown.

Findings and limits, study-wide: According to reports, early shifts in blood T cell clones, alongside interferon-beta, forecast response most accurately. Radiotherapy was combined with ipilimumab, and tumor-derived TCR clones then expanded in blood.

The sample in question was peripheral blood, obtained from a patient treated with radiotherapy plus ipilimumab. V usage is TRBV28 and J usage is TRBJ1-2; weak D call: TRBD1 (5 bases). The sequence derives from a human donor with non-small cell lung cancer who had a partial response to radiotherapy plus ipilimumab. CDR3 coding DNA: TGTGCCAGCAGCTTGACAGCTAACTATGGCTACACCTTC. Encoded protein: CASSLTANYGYTF.